This T cell receptor (beta chain) was profiled in a study of cytomegalovirus exposure and HLA in healthy donors. General study results and limits: Accurate predictions that matched the HLA-A and HLA-B alleles of most subjects were reportedly made from TCR beta sequences. Available immune exposure information covered CMV serostatus only.

The V and J ends lost 7 bases and 6 bases respectively, with 18 bases between them. The CDR3 is 14 residues long. Germline V gives CDR1 LNHDA, CDR2 SQIVND (reference sequence). With respect to this clone: Its cognate antigen is unknown.

The PCR was carried out with 60 Vbeta primers and 13 Jbeta primers. Some clones are missing from TCRdb's copy, which holds only in-frame ones; the method was immunoSEQ multiplex PCR. The sample contains 130,000 or so clones, roughly 86% of which appear only once. The origin of this receptor is a young man in good health and CMV-seropositive. Sample: PBMCs. V is TRBV19 and J is TRBJ1-1; D not certain. The CDR3 is CASTSKRVYAEAFF. The CDR3 coding sequence is TGTGCCAGTACCTCGAAGCGGGTTTACGCTGAAGCTTTCTTT. The full variable domain, rest sourced from reference TRBV19 and TRBJ1-1, is DGGITQSPKYLFRKEGQNVTLSCEQNLNHDAMYWYRQDPGQGLRLIYYSQIVNDFQKGDIAEGYSVSREKKESFPLTVTSAQKNPTAFYLCASTSKRVYAEAFFGQGTRLTVV.